This entry features one TCR beta chain sequence. Antigen specificity is unknown. The CDR3 is made up of 16 amino acids. Between the trimmed V and J ends, which lost 0 bases and 4 bases, there was a span of 15 bases. The data were obtained in a study of cytomegalovirus exposure and HLA in healthy donors. Overall study: Unique TCRs numbering some 77 million, obtained from HLA-typed donors, made up an early data release. Points from the study as a whole: In an earlier analysis, productive rearrangement rates for most beta V segments clustered near 87% or 30%. A classifier reportedly called cytomegalovirus status with high sensitivity and specificity. A later analysis reportedly identified an Asian-associated ancestry cluster as carrying fewer N-insertions than the approximately 670-donor mean.

The PCR was carried out with 60 Vbeta primers and 13 Jbeta primers. Measured with immunoSEQ multiplex PCR; TCRdb has only the in-frame clones, and not every one. This sample has 150,000 or so clones; 79% occur once, and the top ten carry around 7.1%. J is TRBJ2-5 and V is TRBV23-1; D is possibly TRBD1 (5 bases). TRBV23-1 is annotated as an ORF whose role is uncertain. The sequenced sample was PBMCs. The sequence derives from a woman in her forties in good health and CMV-seropositive. CDR3 in amino acids: CASSQSPRVERETQYF. DNA for the CDR3: TGCGCCAGCAGTCAATCGCCCAGGGTCGAGCGAGAGACCCAGTACTTC.